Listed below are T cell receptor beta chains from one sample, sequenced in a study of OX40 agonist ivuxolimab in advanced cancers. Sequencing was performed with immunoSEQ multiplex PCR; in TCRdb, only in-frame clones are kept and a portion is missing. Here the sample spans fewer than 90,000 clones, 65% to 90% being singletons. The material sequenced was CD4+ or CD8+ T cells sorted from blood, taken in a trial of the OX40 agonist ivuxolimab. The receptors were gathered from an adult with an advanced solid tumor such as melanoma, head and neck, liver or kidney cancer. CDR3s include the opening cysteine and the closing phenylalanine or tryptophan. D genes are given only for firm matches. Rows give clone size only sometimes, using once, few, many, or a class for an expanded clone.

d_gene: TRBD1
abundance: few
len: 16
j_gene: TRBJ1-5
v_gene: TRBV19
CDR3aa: CASSARQGAPPQPQHF
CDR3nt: TGTGCCAGTAGTGCCCGACAGGGGGCGCCCCCTCAGCCCCAGCATTTT

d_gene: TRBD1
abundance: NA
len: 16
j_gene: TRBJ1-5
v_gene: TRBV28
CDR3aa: CASSLRRGGGNQPQHF
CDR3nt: TGTGCCAGCAGTCTCCGCAGGGGGGGTGGAAATCAGCCCCAGCATTTT

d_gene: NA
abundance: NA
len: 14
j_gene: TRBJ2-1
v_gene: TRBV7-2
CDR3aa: CASSFAGTVNEQFF
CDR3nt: TGTGCCAGCAGCTTCGCCGGGACTGTCAATGAGCAGTTCTTC

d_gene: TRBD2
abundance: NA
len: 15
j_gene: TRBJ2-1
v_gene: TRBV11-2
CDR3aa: CASSVLAGGLGEQFF
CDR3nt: TGTGCCAGCAGCGTCCTAGCGGGGGGCTTAGGCGAGCAGTTCTTC

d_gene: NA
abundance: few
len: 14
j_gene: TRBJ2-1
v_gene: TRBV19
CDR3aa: CASSWQGLGNEQFF
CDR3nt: TGTGCCAGTAGTTGGCAGGGCCTGGGGAATGAGCAGTTCTTC

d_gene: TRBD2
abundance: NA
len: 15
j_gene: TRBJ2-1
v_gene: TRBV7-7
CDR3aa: CASSLAGGPNNEQFF
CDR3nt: TGTGCTAGCAGCCTAGCGGGAGGGCCTAACAATGAGCAGTTCTTC

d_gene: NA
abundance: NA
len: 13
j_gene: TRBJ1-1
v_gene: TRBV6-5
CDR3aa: CASSYDVRTEAFF
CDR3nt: TGTGCCAGCAGTTACGACGTGAGAACTGAAGCTTTCTTT

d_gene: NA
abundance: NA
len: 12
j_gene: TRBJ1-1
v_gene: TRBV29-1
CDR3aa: CSVIRTNTEAFF
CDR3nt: TGCAGCGTTATTCGAACGAACACTGAAGCTTTCTTT

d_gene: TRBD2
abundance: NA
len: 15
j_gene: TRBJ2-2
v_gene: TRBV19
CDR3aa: CASSISGRAAGELFF
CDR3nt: TGTGCCAGTAGTATCTCCGGGAGGGCCGCCGGGGAGCTGTTTTTT

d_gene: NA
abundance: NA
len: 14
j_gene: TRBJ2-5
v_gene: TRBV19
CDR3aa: CASSIGGAGETQYF
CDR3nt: TGTGCCAGTAGTATTGGGGGGGCTGGAGAGACCCAGTACTTC

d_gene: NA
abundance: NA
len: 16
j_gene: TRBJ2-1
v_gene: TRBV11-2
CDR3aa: CASSLVSGDTYNEQFF
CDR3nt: TGTGCCAGCAGCTTAGTGTCAGGCGACACCTACAATGAGCAGTTCTTC

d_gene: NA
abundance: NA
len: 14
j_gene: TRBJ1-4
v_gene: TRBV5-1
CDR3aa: CASSGGVKNEKLFF
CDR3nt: TGCGCCAGCAGTGGGGGGGTCAAAAATGAAAAACTGTTTTTT

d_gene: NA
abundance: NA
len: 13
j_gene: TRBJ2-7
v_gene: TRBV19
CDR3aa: CASSKGPGYEQYF
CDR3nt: TGTGCCAGTAGTAAGGGTCCGGGCTACGAGCAGTACTTC

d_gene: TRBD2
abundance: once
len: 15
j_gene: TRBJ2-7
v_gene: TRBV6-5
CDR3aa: CASSYATSGKGEQYF
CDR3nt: TGTGCCAGCAGTTACGCGACTAGCGGGAAAGGCGAGCAGTACTTC

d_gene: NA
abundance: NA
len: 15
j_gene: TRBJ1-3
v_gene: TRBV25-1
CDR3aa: CASSDRGTPGNTIYF
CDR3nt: TGTGCCAGCAGTGATAGAGGGACACCTGGAAACACCATATATTTT

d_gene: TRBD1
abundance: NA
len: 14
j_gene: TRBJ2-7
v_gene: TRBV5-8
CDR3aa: CASSWDRGAYEQYF
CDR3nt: TGTGCCAGCAGCTGGGACAGGGGGGCCTACGAGCAGTACTTC

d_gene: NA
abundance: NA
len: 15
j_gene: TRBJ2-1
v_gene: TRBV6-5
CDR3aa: CASSYTGSGVNEQFF
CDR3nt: TGTGCCAGCAGTTACACTGGGTCAGGGGTCAATGAGCAGTTCTTC

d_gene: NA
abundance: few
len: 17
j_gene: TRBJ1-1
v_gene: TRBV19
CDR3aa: CASSIRRDYPMNTEAFF
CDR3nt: TGTGCCAGTAGTATTCGCAGGGACTACCCAATGAACACTGAAGCTTTCTTT

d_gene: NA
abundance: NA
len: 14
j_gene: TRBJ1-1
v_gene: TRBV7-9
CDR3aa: CASSSGRLNTEAFF
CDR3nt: TGTGCCAGCAGCTCCGGACGGTTGAACACTGAAGCTTTCTTT

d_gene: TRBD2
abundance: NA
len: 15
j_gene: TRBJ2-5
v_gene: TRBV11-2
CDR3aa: CASSRNSGIQETQYF
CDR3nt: TGTGCCAGCAGCCGGAATAGCGGGATCCAAGAGACCCAGTACTTC

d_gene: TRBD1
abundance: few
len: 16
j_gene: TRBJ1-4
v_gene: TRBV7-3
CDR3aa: CASSPPRTGGNEKLFF
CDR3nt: TGTGCCAGCAGCCCCCCCAGGACAGGGGGTAATGAAAAACTGTTTTTT

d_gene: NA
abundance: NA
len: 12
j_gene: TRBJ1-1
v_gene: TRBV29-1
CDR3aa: CSVVEEYTEAFF
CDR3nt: TGCAGCGTTGTGGAAGAGTACACTGAAGCTTTCTTT

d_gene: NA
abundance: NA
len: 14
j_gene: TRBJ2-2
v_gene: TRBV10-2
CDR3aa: CASIRDPSAGELFF
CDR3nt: TGCGCCAGCATCAGGGATCCAAGCGCCGGGGAGCTGTTTTTT

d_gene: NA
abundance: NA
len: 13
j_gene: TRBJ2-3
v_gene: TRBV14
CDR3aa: CASSQVAPGTQYF
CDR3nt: TGTGCCAGCAGCCAAGTAGCCCCCGGGACGCAGTATTTT

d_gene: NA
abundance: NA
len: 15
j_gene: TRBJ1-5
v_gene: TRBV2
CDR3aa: CASSGRALLNQPQHF
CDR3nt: TGTGCCAGCAGCGGAAGGGCACTTCTCAATCAGCCCCAGCATTTT

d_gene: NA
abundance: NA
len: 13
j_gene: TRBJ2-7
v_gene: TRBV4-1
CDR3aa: CASSQGGVYEQYF
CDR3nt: TGCGCCAGCAGCCAAGGAGGGGTATACGAGCAGTACTTC

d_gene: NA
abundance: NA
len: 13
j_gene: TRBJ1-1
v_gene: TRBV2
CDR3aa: CASREGTDTEAFF
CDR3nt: TGTGCCAGCAGGGAGGGGACCGACACTGAAGCTTTCTTT

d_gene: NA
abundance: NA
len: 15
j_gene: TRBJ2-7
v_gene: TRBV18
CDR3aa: CASSPSQSPSYEQYF
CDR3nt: TGTGCCAGCTCACCCTCACAGAGTCCCTCCTACGAGCAGTACTTC

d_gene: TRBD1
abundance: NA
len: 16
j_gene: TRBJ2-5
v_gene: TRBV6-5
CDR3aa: CASSYSGTGREETQYF
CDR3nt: TGTGCCAGCAGTTACTCCGGGACAGGGAGGGAAGAGACCCAGTACTTC

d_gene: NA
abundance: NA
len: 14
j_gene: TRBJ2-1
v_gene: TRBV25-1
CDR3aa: CASSNHGIRDEQFF
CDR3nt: TGTGCCAGCAGCAACCACGGAATACGTGATGAGCAGTTCTTC

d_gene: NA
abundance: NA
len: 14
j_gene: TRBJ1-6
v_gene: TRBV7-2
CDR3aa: CASSRPLGNSPLHF
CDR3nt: TGTGCCAGCAGCCGTCCGTTGGGTAATTCACCCCTCCACTTT

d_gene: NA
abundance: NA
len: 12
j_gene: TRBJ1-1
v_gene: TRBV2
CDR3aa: CASTPAPQTAFF
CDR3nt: TGTGCCAGCACCCCAGCGCCCCAGACAGCTTTCTTT

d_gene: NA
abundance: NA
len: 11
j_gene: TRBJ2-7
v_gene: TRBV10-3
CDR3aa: CAISESDEQYF
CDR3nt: TGTGCCATCAGTGAGTCTGACGAGCAGTACTTC

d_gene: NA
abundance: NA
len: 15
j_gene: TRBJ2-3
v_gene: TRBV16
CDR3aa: CASSQWASAPDTQYF
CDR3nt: TGTGCCAGCAGCCAATGGGCTAGCGCGCCAGATACGCAGTATTTT

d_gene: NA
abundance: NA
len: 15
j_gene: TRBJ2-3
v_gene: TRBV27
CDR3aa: CASSFRLRSTDTQYF
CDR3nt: TGTGCCAGCAGTTTCCGACTTCGGAGCACAGATACGCAGTATTTT

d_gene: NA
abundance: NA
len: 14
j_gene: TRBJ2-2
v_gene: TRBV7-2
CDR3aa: CASSLGRNTGELFF
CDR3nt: TGTGCCAGCAGCTTAGGCCGGAACACCGGGGAGCTGTTTTTT

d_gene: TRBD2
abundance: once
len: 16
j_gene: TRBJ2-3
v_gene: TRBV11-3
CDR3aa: CASSHRTSGDQNTQYF
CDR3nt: TGTGCCAGCAGCCACAGGACTAGCGGGGACCAAAATACGCAGTATTTT

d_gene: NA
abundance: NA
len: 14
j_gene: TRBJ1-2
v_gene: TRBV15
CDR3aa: CATSNYRRDYGYTF
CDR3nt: TGTGCCACCAGCAACTATAGGAGAGACTATGGCTACACCTTC

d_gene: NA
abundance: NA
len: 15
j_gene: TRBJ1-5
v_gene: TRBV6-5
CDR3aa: CASSRQPYSNQPQHF
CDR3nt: TGTGCCAGCAGCCGACAGCCTTATAGCAATCAGCCCCAGCATTTT

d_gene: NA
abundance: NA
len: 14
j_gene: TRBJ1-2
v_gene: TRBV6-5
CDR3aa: CASSYSWQGYGYTF
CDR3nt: TGTGCCAGCAGTTACTCTTGGCAGGGTTATGGCTACACCTTC

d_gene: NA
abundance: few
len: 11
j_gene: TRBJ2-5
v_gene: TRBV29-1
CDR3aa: CSVTDQETQYF
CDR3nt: TGCAGCGTTACGGACCAAGAGACCCAGTACTTC

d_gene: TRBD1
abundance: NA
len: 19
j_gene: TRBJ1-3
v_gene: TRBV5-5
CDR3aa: CASSPLGTVPSHSGNTIYF
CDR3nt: TGTGCCAGCAGCCCCCTGGGGACAGTTCCCTCCCACTCTGGAAACACCATATATTTT

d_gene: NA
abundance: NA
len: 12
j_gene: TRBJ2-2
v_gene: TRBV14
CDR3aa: CASSPRRGELFF
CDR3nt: TGTGCCAGCAGCCCTAGACGCGGGGAGCTGTTTTTT

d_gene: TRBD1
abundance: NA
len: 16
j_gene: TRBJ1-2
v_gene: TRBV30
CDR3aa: CASLRDRVISNYGYTF
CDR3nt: TGTGCCTCCCTCCGGGACAGGGTAATTTCAAACTATGGCTACACCTTC

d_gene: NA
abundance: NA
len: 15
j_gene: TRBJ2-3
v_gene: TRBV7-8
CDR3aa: CASNQGRGWTDTQYF
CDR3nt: TGTGCCAGCAACCAGGGCCGGGGGTGGACAGATACGCAGTATTTT

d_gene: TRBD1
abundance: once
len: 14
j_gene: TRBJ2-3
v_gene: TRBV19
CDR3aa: CASSRDRGPDTQYF
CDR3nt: TGTGCCAGTAGTCGGGACAGGGGGCCAGATACGCAGTATTTT

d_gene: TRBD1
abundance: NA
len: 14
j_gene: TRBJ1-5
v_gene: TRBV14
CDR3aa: CASSRTGGGQPQHF
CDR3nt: TGTGCCAGCAGCAGGACAGGGGGCGGGCAGCCCCAGCATTTT

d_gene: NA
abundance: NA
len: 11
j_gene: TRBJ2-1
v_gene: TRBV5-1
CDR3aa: CASSSYNEQFF
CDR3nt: TGCGCCAGCAGCTCCTACAATGAGCAGTTCTTC

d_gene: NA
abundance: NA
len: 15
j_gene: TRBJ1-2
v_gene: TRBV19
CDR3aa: CASSTRTGADYGYTF
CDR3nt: TGTGCCAGCTCGACCCGCACCGGGGCAGACTATGGCTACACCTTC